This passage covers 31 T cell receptor beta chains from one sample sequenced in a study of response to subunit inactivated influenza vaccine. TCRdb recomputed calls from the RT-PCR reads with MiXCR, one row per CDR3 protein. The table records fewer than 800,000 distinct CDR3 sequences, around 14% of them present only once. The specimen comprised PBMCs from blood, sampled 11 to 12 days after vaccination. These receptor sequences come from a middle-aged man who received an inactivated influenza vaccine.

This chain uses TRBV29-1 with TRBJ1-5; D call uncertain. There are 13 residues in the CDR3. Germline V CDR1 and CDR2: SQVTM, ANQGSEA. V lost 1 base, J lost 4 bases, and 8 bases lay in between. CDR3 DNA: TGCAGCGTTGAAGTAGCTGAGAATCAGCCCCAGCATTTT. It encodes CSVEVAENQPQHF.

A word on this clonotype: At one end, the junction sequence differs from germline, possibly due to a read error. The rearrangement links TRBV20-1 to TRBJ2-7, with D possibly being TRBD1 or TRBD2 (5 bases each). The CDR3 contains 17 residues. From germline, CDR1 is DFQATT and CDR2 SNEGSKA (reference sequence). DNA for the CDR3: TGCTGTGCTAAACCGGTGAGGTTGAGGGGTCTATCCAACGAGCAGTACTTC. Its translation is CCAKPVRLRGLSNEQYF.

This clonotype was counted only a few times. At one boundary the junction diverges from the germline segment, which might be a read error. CDR3 amino acids: CASSYPDSLIWF. The CDR3, as DNA: TGTGCCAGCAGTTACCCGGACAGCCTAATCTGGTTC. J is TRBJ2-1 and V is TRBV6-5, with D perhaps matching TRBD1 (6 bases). CDR1 MNHEY and CDR2 SVGAGI come from the germline V gene. The CDR3 has 12 residues.

The V gene is TRBV6-1, the J gene TRBJ2-7; TRBD1 aligns across 10 bases. CDR3 length equals 14 residues. V was pared by 6 bases and J by 4 bases, with 6 bases of the junction left unmatched. CDR1 and CDR2 from the germline V gene are MNHNS and SASEGT. The CDR3 is CASSAPGQGYEQYF. DNA of the CDR3: TGTGCCAGCAGCGCCCCGGGACAGGGGTACGAGCAGTACTTC.

V usage is TRBV5-6 and J usage is TRBJ2-7; TRBD2 matches at 11 bases. The V segment lost 4 bases and the J segment 4 bases; nucleotides outside the gene matches: 7. In germline, CDR1 is SGHDT, CDR2 YYEEEE. This CDR3 spans 15 amino acids. CDR3 amino acids: CASSPPGLAVYEQYF. The DNA of the CDR3 is TGTGCCAGCAGCCCCCCGGGACTAGCGGTATACGAGCAGTACTTC. Full variable domain (outside the CDR3, taken from reference TRBV5-6 and TRBJ2-7): DAGVTQSPTHLIKTRGQQVTLRCSPKSGHDTVSWYQQALGQGPQFIFQYYEEEERQRGNFPDRFSGHQFPNYSSELNVNALLLGDSALYLCASSPPGLAVYEQYFGPGTRLTVT.

The rearrangement uses TRBV13 and TRBJ1-5, with a possible D match to TRBD1 (5 bases). Looked up from germline, CDR1 is PRHDT and CDR2 is FYEKMQ (reference sequence). This CDR3 is built from 15 residues. Trimming took off 5 bases at V and 4 bases at J, with 15 bases between the two ends. DNA of the CDR3: TGTGCCAGCAGCCGGGGCAACGGAGGGAATCAGCCCCAGCATTTT. This translates into CASSRGNGGNQPQHF.

The chain couples TRBV20-1 to TRBJ2-1; 9 nucleotides align to TRBD2. J gave up 5 bases and V 2 bases, and 7 bases lay outside the gene matches. The germline gives CDR1 DFQATT, CDR2 SNEGSKA (reference sequence). The length of the CDR3 is 15 residues. CDR3 residues: CSARPTSGSDNEQFF. As DNA, the CDR3 is TGCAGTGCTAGACCTACTAGCGGGTCCGACAATGAGCAGTTCTTC.

This clonotype has just a few counts. The chain employs TRBV3-1 and TRBJ2-2; D remains unclear. The CDR3 has 12 amino acids. V was pared by 5 bases and J by 6 bases, with 7 bases between. Germline V gene sequence: CDR1 LGHDT, CDR2 YNNKEL (reference sequence). The CDR3 loop is CASSDIPGELFF. The CDR3 DNA reads as TGTGCCAGCAGCGACATTCCCGGGGAGCTGTTTTTT.

The chain links TRBV28 to TRBJ2-1; 8 bases are a match to TRBD2. The CDR3 contains 14 residues. Germline V gene sequence: CDR1 MDHEN, CDR2 SYDVKM. The ends lost 3 bases at V and 9 bases at J; junction bases unmatched: 7. The CDR3 region has the DNA TGTGCCAGCAGTTTTCGGCTAGCGGGTGGTGAGCAGTTCTTC. It encodes CASSFRLAGGEQFF. Based on the CDR3 plus reference TRBV28 and TRBJ2-1, the full variable domain is DVKVTQSSRYLVKRTGEKVFLECVQDMDHENMFWYRQDPGLGLRLIYFSYDVKMKEKGDIPEGYSVSREKKERFSLILESASTNQTSMYLCASSFRLAGGEQFFGPGTRLTVL.

Many counts were recorded for this clonotype. The gene calls are TRBV28 and TRBJ2-1; D might be TRBD1 or TRBD2, each matching 5 bases. The CDR3 is 13 amino acids. Germline CDR1 MDHEN, CDR2 SYDVKM. Trimming stripped 3 bases from V and 10 bases from J, with 13 bases between. CDR3 bases: TGTGCCAGCAGTTTCTGGGGGAAAGGGGAGCAGTTCTTC. It specifies CASSFWGKGEQFF.

CDR3 protein: CSARDSRTGDSGANVLTF. The CDR3, as DNA: TGCAGTGCTAGAGATTCTCGGACAGGGGACTCTGGGGCCAACGTCCTGACTTTC. The chain uses TRBV20-1 and TRBJ2-6, with TRBD1 identical over 9 bases. V lost 0 bases and J lost 0; bases outside the gene matches: 6. The CDR3 consists of 18 residues. Germline CDR1 reads DFQATT; CDR2 reads SNEGSKA (reference sequence).

This clonotype has just a few counts. The J gene is TRBJ2-5, the V gene TRBV12-3 or TRBV12-4; D gene uncertain. The V end lost 3 bases, the J end lost 4 bases, and 9 bases lay between the germline ends. This CDR3 region has 13 residues. The CDR3 DNA sequence: TGTGCCAGCAGTTTGATAGATGGAGAGACCCAGTACTTC. Translating it yields CASSLIDGETQYF.

This clonotype appeared many times. The CDR3 region is CASRRGGDSNQPQHF. CDR3 bases: TGTGCCAGCAGGAGAGGGGGGGATAGCAATCAGCCCCAGCATTTT. This chain links TRBV5-5 with TRBJ1-5; tentative D call: TRBD1 (6 bases). V gave up 5 bases and J gave up 0 bases, with 12 bases separating them. Germline CDR1 SGHKS, CDR2 YYEKEE (reference sequence). This CDR3 is 15 amino acids long.

This clonotype was seen repeatedly, ten times or more. The CDR3 region has the DNA TGTGCCAGCAGCCAAGCCCCTTTTTACGCCAGCACCAATGAGCAGTTCTTC. This translates into CASSQAPFYASTNEQFF. This sequence joins TRBV14 and TRBJ2-1; D gene unclear. Germline V gives CDR1 SGHDN, CDR2 FVKESK. The V gene lost 1 base and the J gene lost 6 bases, with 19 bases spanning the gap. The CDR3 spans 17 residues.

The genes are TRBV27 and TRBJ2-3; 8 positions agree with TRBD1. CDR3 length: 17 amino acids. V shed 3 bases and J 2 bases; nucleotides not matched to a gene: 10. The V gene's germline CDR1 is MNHEY and CDR2 SMNVEV (reference sequence). The CDR3, as DNA: TGTGCCAGCAGTTTGGGCCAGGGGGCATGGATCACAGATACGCAGTATTTT. Translating it yields CASSLGQGAWITDTQYF.

This clonotype was observed a handful of times. V and J are TRBV20-1 and TRBJ2-6, with no clear D. This CDR3 region has 16 residues. V lost 3 bases to trimming and J lost 4 bases, with 16 bases between them. Germline V CDR1 and CDR2: DFQATT, SNEGSKA (reference sequence). The CDR3 nucleotides read TGCAGTGCTAGGCCCCCAGGACGTACAGGGGCCAACGTCCTGACTTTC. Translation: CSARPPGRTGANVLTF.

This clonotype was observed at least ten times. The genes are TRBV27 and TRBJ1-1; D is undetermined. Germline V lookup: CDR1 MNHEY, CDR2 SMNVEV (reference sequence). The CDR3 totals 14 residues. With 5 bases removed from V and 0 bases from J, the gap between germline ends came to 10 bases. This CDR3 reads CASSTNEVNTEAFF. The CDR3 coding sequence is TGTGCCAGCAGTACAAACGAGGTGAACACTGAAGCTTTCTTT.

This clonotype was counted only a few times. The J gene is TRBJ2-4, the V gene TRBV10-3, with TRBD1 matching over 12 bases. The trim removed 10 bases at V and 9 bases at J, leaving 13 bases unmatched. Germline V gene lookup returns CDR1 ENHRY and CDR2 SYGVKD. CDR3 length: 15 residues. The CDR3 nucleotides are TGTGCCAGCTCTGGGACAGGGGGCGTCGAGGGCATTCAGTACTTC. This codes for CASSGTGGVEGIQYF.

This clonotype was observed at least ten times. This chain uses TRBV20-1 with TRBJ2-5, with unresolved D. This CDR3 comprises 13 residues. The ends were cut back, 2 bases at V and 7 bases at J, with 14 bases in the middle. Germline CDR1 reads DFQATT; CDR2 reads SNEGSKA (reference sequence). The CDR3 loop reads CSARNPTQRTQYF. Written as DNA, the CDR3 is TGCAGTGCTAGAAACCCAACCCAGCGGACCCAGTACTTC.

The chain employs TRBV7-6 and TRBJ1-4; 11 bases match TRBD1. CDR3 length equals 15 residues. The germline V gene encodes CDR1 SGHVS and CDR2 FNYEAQ. J lost 8 bases, V lost 5 bases, and 7 bases had no gene match. The CDR3 loop reads CASSEGTGGTEKLFF. For the CDR3, the DNA is TGTGCCAGCAGCGAAGGGACAGGGGGGACAGAAAAACTGTTTTTT.

This clonotype has only a few counts. The V gene is TRBV7-6, the J gene TRBJ2-1, with TRBD2 matching 7 bases. This CDR3 has 15 amino acids. Germline V lookup: CDR1 SGHVS, CDR2 FNYEAQ. With V trimmed by 0 bases and J by 7 bases, 6 bases remained unmatched. The CDR3 sequence: CASSLAGGTLNEQFF. CDR3 in DNA: TGTGCCAGCAGCTTAGCCGGGGGGACTCTAAATGAGCAGTTCTTC.

This clonotype was counted a few times. The chain couples TRBV28 to TRBJ2-7; TRBD1 aligns across 11 bases. The germline CDR1 and CDR2 sequences are MDHEN and SYDVKM. Trimming cost V 3 bases and J 2 bases; bases outside gene matches: 3. CDR3 length equals 15 residues. Written as DNA, the CDR3 is TGTGCCAGCAGTTTCCCGGGACAGGGGGCCTACGAGCAGTACTTC. Translation: CASSFPGQGAYEQYF.

This clonotype was seen more than once but under ten times. This chain connects TRBV7-2 to TRBJ1-1; maybe TRBD1 (5 bases). Per the germline V gene, CDR1 is SGHTA and CDR2 is FQGNSA. CDR3 length: 13 amino acids. Trimming removed 1 base at V and 4 bases at J, with 7 bases between. The CDR3 DNA reads as TGTGCCAGCAGCTTAGACAGGTTCACTGAAGCTTTCTTT. Translated, it gives CASSLDRFTEAFF. Supplemented by reference TRBV7-2 and TRBJ1-1, the full variable domain reads GAGVSQSPSNKVTEKGKDVELRCDPISGHTALYWYRQSLGQGLEFLIYFQGNSAPDKSGLPSDRFSAERTGGSVSTLTIQRTQQEDSAVYLCASSLDRFTEAFFGQGTRLTVV.

The table lists this clonotype with many counts. V usage is TRBV7-2 and J usage is TRBJ2-5; TRBD2 matches at 8 bases. Germline CDR1 and CDR2: SGHTA and FQGNSA. The CDR3 has 15 residues. V lost 4 bases and J lost 4; bases outside the gene matches: 8. In nucleotides, the CDR3 is TGTGCCAGCAGCTCCCAGTCAAGCGGGGGAGAGACCCAGTACTTC. This encodes CASSSQSSGGETQYF.

The table lists this clonotype with many counts. The chain has TRBV29-1 and TRBJ2-3; D remains unclear. Between the trimmed V and J ends, which lost 6 bases and 4 bases, there was a span of 20 bases. Germline V gene lookup returns CDR1 SQVTM and CDR2 ANQGSEA. CDR3 length: 15 residues. The DNA of the CDR3 is TGCAGCGTAGAGCAAGGGTTTGACACCCCAGATACGCAGTATTTT. It translates to CSVEQGFDTPDTQYF.

The sample holds a few counts of this clonotype. The V gene is TRBV27, the J gene TRBJ2-7, with D uncertain. Per germline, CDR1 MNHEY and CDR2 SMNVEV (reference sequence). The length of the CDR3 is 15 residues. V was trimmed by 1 base and J by 0 bases, leaving 10 bases between them. The CDR3 DNA reads TGTGCCAGCAGTTTATTCGGGCCCCTCTCCTACGAGCAGTACTTC. Translated, it gives CASSLFGPLSYEQYF.

This clonotype was seen repeatedly, ten times or more. This sequence joins TRBV5-1 and TRBJ2-1; no clear D. The CDR3 extends over 14 amino acids. The germline CDR1 and CDR2 sequences are SGHRS and YFSETQ. Trimming cost V 5 bases and J 0 bases, with 9 bases left between them. In nucleotides, the CDR3 is TGCGCCAGCAGTATGGGCTACTCCTACAATGAGCAGTTCTTC. Its protein is CASSMGYSYNEQFF.

This clonotype turned up a few times. The J gene is TRBJ2-7, the V gene TRBV12-3 or TRBV12-4; TRBD1 is a possible D gene (5 bases). The CDR3 contains 13 residues. Trimming took off 6 bases at V and 5 bases at J, with 14 bases between the two ends. CDR3 sequence reads: CASSQQEYDEQYF. CDR3 coding DNA: TGTGCCAGCAGCCAACAGGAATACGACGAGCAGTACTTC.

Note on this clonotype: The junction does not match germline at one end; this may be a read error. The V gene is TRBV29-1, the J gene TRBJ2-1; no firm D call. The CDR3 contains 14 residues. Germline V CDR1 and CDR2: SQVTM, ANQGSEA. The CDR3 is CSVEATTTYNEQFF. CDR3 bases: TGCAGCGTCGAAGCGACAACTACCTACAATGAGCAGTTCTTC.

This clonotype was recorded many times. This chain connects TRBV12-3 or TRBV12-4 to TRBJ2-7; 8 bases line up with TRBD1. Germline trimming cut 5 bases from V and 0 bases from J; bases unmatched to any gene: 3. The CDR3 totals 14 residues. CDR3 sequence reads: CASSPGGGSYEQYF. In DNA, the CDR3 is TGTGCCAGCAGTCCAGGGGGCGGCTCCTACGAGCAGTACTTC.

This clonotype was found a few times. This chain joins TRBV12-3 or TRBV12-4 and TRBJ1-5; weak D call: TRBD1 (6 bases). Trimming stripped 6 bases from V and 7 bases from J, with 22 bases between. The CDR3 has 16 amino acids. The CDR3 loop is CASSRQRGRSGQPQHF. DNA for the CDR3: TGTGCCAGCAGCCGACAAAGGGGGAGGTCGGGACAGCCCCAGCATTTT.